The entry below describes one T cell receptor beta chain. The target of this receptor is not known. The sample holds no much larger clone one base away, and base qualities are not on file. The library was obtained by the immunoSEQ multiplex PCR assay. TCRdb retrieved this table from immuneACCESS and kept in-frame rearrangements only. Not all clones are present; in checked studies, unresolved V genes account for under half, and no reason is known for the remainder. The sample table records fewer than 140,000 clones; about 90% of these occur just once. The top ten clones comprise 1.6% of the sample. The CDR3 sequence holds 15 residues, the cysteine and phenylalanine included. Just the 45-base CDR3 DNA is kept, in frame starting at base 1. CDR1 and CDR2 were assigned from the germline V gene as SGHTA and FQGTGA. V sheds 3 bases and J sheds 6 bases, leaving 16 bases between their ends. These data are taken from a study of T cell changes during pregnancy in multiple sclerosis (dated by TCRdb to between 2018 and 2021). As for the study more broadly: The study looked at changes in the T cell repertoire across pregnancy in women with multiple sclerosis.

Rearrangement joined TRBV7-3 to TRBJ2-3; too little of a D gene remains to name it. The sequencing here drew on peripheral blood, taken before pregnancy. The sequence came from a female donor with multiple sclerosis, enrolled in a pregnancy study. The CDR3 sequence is CASSFETRVADTQYF. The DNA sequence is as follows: TGTGCCAGCAGCTTCGAGACCCGGGTTGCGGATACGCAGTATTTT.